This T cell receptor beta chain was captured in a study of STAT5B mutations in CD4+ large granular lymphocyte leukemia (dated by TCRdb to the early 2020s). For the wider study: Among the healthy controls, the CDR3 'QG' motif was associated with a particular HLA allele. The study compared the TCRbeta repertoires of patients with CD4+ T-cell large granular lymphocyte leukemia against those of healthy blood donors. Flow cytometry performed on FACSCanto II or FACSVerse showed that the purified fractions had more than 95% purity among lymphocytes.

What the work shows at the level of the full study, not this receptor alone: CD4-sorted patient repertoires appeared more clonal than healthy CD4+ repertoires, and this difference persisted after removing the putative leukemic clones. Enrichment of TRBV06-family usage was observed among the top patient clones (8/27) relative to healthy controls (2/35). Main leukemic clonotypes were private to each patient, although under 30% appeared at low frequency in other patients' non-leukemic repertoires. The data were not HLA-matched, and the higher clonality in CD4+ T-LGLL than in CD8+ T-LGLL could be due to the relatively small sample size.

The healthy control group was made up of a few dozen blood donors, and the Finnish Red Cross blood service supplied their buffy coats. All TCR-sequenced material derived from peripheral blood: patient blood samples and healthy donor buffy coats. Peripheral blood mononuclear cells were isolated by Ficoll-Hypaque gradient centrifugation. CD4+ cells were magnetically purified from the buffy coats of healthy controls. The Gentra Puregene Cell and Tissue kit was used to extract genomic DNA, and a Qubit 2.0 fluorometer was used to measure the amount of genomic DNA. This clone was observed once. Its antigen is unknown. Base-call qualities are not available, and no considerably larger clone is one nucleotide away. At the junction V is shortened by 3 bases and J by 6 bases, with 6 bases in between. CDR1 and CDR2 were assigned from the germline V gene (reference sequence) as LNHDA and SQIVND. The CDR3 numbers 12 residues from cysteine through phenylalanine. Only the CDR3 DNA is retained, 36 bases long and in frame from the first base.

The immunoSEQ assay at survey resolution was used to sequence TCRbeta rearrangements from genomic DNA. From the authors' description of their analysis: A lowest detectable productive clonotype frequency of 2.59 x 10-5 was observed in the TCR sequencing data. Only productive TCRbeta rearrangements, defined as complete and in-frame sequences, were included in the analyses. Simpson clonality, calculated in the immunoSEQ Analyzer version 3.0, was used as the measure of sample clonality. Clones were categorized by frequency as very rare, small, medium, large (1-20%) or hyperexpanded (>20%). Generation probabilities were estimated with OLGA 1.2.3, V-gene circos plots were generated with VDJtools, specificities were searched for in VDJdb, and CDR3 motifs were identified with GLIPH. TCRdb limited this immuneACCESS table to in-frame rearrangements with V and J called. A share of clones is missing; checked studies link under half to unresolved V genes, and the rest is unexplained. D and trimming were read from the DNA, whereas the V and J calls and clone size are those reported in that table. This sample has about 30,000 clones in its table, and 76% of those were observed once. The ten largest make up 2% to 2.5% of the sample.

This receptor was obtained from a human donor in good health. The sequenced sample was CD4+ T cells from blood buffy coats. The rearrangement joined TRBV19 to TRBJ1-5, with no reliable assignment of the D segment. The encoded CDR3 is CASSIGSQPQHF. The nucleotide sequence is TGTGCCAGTAGTATTGGGAGTCAGCCCCAGCATTTT.